This T cell receptor (beta chain) is from a study of T cell responses to AZD1222 COVID-19 vaccine. Germline assignment: CDR1 SGHNT and CDR2 YYREEE (reference sequence). This CDR3 spans 15 amino acids. V lost 3 bases and J lost 3; bases outside the gene matches: 6. TCRdb keeps only in-frame clones here, not all; method: immunoSEQ multiplex PCR. The data show about 93,000 clones, just over 85% seen once. This sequence originates from an adult in good health. The starting material was peripheral blood, obtained on day 0 of AZD1222 vaccination. J is TRBJ2-7 and V is TRBV5-4; 10 bases line up with TRBD1. The CDR3 region is CASSSGQGGYYEQYF. The DNA of the CDR3 is TGTGCCAGCAGCTCCGGACAGGGGGGGTACTACGAGCAGTACTTC. The full variable domain, completed using reference TRBV5-4 and TRBJ2-7, is ETGVTQSPTHLIKTRGQQVTLRCSSQSGHNTVSWYQQALGQGPQFIFQYYREEENGRGNFPPRFSGLQFPNYSSELNVNALELDDSALYLCASSSGQGGYYEQYFGPGTRLTVT.